The next 4 T cell receptor beta chains were all read from a single sample in a study of graft-versus-host responses after intestinal transplantation. These receptors' targets are unknown. Clones were read by immunoSEQ multiplex PCR, and TCRdb kept only the in-frame ones, dropping some. The sample records some 86,000 clones, about 88% being singletons. Sequenced material: unstimulated CD4+ T cells sorted from spleen or lymph node cells, taken before transplant. These receptors came from a human donor who was the organ donor for an intestinal transplant.

The chain combines TRBV25-1 with TRBJ1-6; 7 bases agree with TRBD1. Germline loops: CDR1 MGHDK, CDR2 SYGVNS. The CDR3 contains 12 residues. The V segment lost 9 bases and the J segment 9 bases; nucleotides outside the gene matches: 5. The CDR3 bases are TGTGCCAGTAGACAGGGAGGTTCACCCCTCCACTTT. As protein: CASRQGGSPLHF.

This clone was picked up one time. The chain is built from TRBV4-3 and TRBJ2-1, with a possible D match to TRBD1 (6 bases). Germline CDR1 is LGHNA and CDR2 is YSLEER. The CDR3 loop spans 17 amino acids. With 1 base removed from V and 12 bases from J, the gap between germline ends came to 25 bases. The CDR3: CASSQGRWGTPDPRQFF. The CDR3 DNA reads TGCGCCAGCAGCCAAGGACGGTGGGGGACACCCGACCCACGGCAGTTCTTC.

The chain uses TRBV2 and TRBJ2-1, with D perhaps TRBD2 (6 bases). Germline assignment: CDR1 SNHLY and CDR2 FYNNEI. The length of the CDR3 is 12 residues. Deletions cut 11 bases from V and 4 bases from J, with 12 bases between. The CDR3 sequence is CAGSGMYNEQFF. CDR3 nucleotide sequence: TGTGCCGGTAGCGGAATGTACAATGAGCAGTTCTTC. Complete variable domain (other parts from reference TRBV2 and TRBJ2-1): EPEVTQTPSHQVTQMGQEVILRCVPISNHLYFYWYRQILGQKVEFLVSFYNNEISEKSEIFDDQFSVERPDGSNFTLKIRSTKLEDSAMYFCAGSGMYNEQFFGPGTRLTVL.

This clone was seen a single time. The chain couples TRBV5-1 to TRBJ2-5; the D is unclear. This CDR3 is 11 amino acids long. The germline CDR1 and CDR2 sequences are SGHRS and YFSETQ. With 3 bases removed from V and 5 bases from J, the gap between germline ends came to 5 bases. The CDR3 is CASSYGETQYF. The DNA of the CDR3 is TGCGCCAGCAGCTACGGGGAGACCCAGTACTTC. Based on the CDR3 plus reference TRBV5-1 and TRBJ2-5, the full variable domain is KAGVTQTPRYLIKTRGQQVTLSCSPISGHRSVSWYQQTPGQGLQFLFEYFSETQRNKGNFPGRFSGRQFSNSRSEMNVSTLELGDSALYLCASSYGETQYFGPGTRLLVL.